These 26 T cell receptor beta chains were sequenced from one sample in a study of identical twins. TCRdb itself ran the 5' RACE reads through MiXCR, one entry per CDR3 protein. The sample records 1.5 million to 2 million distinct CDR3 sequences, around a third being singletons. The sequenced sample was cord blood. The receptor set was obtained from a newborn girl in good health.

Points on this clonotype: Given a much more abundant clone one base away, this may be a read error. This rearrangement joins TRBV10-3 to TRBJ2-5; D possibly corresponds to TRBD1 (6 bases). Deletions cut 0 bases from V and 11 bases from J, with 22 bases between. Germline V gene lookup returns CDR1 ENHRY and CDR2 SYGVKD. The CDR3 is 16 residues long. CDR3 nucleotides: TGTGCCATCAGTGAGTCGGGGGACACAATCTACAATGAGCAGTACTTC. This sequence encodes CAISESGDTIYNEQYF.

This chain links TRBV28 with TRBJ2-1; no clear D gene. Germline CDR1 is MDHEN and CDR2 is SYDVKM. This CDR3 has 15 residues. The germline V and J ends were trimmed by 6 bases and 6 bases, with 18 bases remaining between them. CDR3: CASSQPGSRRNEQFF. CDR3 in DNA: TGTGCCAGCAGCCAACCGGGTAGTCGACGCAATGAGCAGTTCTTC. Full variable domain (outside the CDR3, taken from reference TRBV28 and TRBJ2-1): DVKVTQSSRYLVKRTGEKVFLECVQDMDHENMFWYRQDPGLGLRLIYFSYDVKMKEKGDIPEGYSVSREKKERFSLILESASTNQTSMYLCASSQPGSRRNEQFFGPGTRLTVL.

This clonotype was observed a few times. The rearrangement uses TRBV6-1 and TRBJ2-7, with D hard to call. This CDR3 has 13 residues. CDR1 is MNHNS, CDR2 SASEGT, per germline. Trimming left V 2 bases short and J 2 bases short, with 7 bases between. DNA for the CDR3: TGTGCCAGCAGTGAACAGAGCACCTACGAGCAGTACTTC. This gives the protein CASSEQSTYEQYF.

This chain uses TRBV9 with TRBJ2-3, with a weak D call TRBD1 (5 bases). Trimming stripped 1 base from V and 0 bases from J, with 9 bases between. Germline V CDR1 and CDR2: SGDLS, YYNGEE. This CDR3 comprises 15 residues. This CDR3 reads CASSVNPGSTDTQYF. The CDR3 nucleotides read TGTGCCAGCAGCGTAAACCCAGGGAGCACAGATACGCAGTATTTT.

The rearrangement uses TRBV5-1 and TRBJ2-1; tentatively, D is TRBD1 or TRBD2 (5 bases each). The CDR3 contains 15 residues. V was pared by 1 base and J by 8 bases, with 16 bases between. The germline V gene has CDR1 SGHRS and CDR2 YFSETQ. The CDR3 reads CASSLRGRDGDEQFF. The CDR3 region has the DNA TGCGCCAGCAGCTTGAGGGGACGCGACGGCGATGAGCAGTTCTTC. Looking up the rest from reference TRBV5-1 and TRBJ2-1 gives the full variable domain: KAGVTQTPRYLIKTRGQQVTLSCSPISGHRSVSWYQQTPGQGLQFLFEYFSETQRNKGNFPGRFSGRQFSNSRSEMNVSTLELGDSALYLCASSLRGRDGDEQFFGPGTRLTVL.

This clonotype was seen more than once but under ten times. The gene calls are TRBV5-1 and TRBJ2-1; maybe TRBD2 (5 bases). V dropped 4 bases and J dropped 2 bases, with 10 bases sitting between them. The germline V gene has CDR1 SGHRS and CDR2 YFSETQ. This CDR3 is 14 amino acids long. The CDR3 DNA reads TGCGCCAGCAGCGTGGAGGCTCCCTACAATGAGCAGTTCTTC. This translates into CASSVEAPYNEQFF.

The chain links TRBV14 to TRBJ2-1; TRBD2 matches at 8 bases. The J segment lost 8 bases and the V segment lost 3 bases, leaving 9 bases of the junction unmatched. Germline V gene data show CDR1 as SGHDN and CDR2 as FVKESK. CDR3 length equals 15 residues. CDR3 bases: TGTGCCAGCAGCCAGGGACTAGTCATGAGGCATGAGCAGTTCTTC. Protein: CASSQGLVMRHEQFF.

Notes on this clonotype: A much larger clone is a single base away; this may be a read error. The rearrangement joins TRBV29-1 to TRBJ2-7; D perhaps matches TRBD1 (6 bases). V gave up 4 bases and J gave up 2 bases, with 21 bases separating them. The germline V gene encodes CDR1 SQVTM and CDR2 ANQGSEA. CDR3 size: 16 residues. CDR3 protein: CSVAAATGLHPYEQYF. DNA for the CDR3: TGCAGCGTTGCCGCCGCGACAGGTCTTCACCCCTACGAGCAGTACTTC.

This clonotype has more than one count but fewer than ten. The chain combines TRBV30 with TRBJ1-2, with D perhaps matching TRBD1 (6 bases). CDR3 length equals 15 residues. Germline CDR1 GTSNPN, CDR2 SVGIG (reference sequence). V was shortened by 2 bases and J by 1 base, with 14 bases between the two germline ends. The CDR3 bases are TGTGCCTGGAGTTCGGGGGCAGATAATAACTATGGCTACACCTTC. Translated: CAWSSGADNNYGYTF.

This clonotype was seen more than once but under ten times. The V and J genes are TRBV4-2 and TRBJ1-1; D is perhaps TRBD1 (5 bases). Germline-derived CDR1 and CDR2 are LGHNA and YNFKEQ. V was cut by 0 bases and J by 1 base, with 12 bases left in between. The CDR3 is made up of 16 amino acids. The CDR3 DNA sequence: TGTGCCAGCAGCCAAGAGCGCAGACAGTCGAACACTGAAGCTTTCTTT. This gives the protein CASSQERRQSNTEAFF.

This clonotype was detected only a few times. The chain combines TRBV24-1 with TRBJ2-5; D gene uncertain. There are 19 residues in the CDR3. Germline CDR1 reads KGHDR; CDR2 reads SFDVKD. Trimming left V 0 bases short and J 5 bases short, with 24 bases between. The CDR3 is CATSDLPFRRGLQSETQYF. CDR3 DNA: TGTGCCACCAGTGATTTGCCTTTCCGGCGCGGCCTACAGTCGGAGACCCAGTACTTC.

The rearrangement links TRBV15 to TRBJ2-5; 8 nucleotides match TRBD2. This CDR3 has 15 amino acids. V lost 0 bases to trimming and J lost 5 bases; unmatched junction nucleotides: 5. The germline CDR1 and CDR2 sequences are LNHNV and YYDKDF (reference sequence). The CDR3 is CATSRDRGGRETQYF. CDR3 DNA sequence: TGTGCCACCAGCAGAGATCGGGGGGGCAGGGAGACCCAGTACTTC.

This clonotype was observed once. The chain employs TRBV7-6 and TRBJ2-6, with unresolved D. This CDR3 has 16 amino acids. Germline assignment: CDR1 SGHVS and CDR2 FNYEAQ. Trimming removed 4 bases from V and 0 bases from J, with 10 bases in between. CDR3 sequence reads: CASSSGRNSGANVLTF. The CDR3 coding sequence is TGTGCCAGCAGCTCCGGACGGAACTCTGGGGCCAACGTCCTGACTTTC.

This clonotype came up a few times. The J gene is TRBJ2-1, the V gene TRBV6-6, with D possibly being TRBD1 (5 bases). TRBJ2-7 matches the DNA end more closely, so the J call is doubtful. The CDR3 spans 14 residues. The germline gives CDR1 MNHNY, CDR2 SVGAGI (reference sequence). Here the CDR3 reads CASRQGTSYNEQYF. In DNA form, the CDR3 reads TGTGCCAGCCGGCAGGGAACCTCCTACAATGAGCAGTACTTC.

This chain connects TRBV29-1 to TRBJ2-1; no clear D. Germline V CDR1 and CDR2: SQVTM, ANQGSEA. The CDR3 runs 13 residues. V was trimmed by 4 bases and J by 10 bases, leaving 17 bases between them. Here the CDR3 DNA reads TGCAGCGTTGTAAGAGAAGGGTCCTACGAGCAGTTCTTC. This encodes CSVVREGSYEQFF.

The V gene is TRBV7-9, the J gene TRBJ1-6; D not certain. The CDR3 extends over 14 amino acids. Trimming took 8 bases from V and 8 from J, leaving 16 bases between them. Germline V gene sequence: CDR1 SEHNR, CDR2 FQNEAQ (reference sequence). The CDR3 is CASRPPERDSPLHF. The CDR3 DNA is TGTGCCAGCCGCCCACCCGAGCGCGATTCACCCCTCCACTTT.

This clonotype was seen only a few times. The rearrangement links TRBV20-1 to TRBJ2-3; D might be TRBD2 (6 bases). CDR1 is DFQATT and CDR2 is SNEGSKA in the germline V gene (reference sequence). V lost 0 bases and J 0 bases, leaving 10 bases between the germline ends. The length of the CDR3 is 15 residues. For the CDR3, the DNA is TGCAGTGCTAGAGACCAGCGGGCCAGCACAGATACGCAGTATTTT. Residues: CSARDQRASTDTQYF.

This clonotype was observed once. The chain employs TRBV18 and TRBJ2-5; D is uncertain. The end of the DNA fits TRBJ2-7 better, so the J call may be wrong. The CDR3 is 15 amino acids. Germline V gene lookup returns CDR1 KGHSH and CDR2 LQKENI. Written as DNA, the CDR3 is TGTGCCAGCTCACTGGGTGGCAAGTCCCCCTACGAGCAGTACTTC. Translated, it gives CASSLGGKSPYEQYF.

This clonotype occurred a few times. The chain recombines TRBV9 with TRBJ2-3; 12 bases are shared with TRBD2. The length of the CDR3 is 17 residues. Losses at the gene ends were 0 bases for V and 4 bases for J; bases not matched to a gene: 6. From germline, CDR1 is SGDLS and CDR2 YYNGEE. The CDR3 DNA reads TGTGCCAGCAGCGTAGAGCCTAGCGGGGGGGCAGCAGATACGCAGTATTTT. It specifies CASSVEPSGGAADTQYF. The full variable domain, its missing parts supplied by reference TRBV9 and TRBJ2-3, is DSGVTQTPKHLITATGQRVTLRCSPRSGDLSVYWYQQSLDQGLQFLIQYYNGEERAKGNILERFSAQQFPDLHSELNLSSLELGDSALYFCASSVEPSGGAADTQYFGPGTRLTVL.

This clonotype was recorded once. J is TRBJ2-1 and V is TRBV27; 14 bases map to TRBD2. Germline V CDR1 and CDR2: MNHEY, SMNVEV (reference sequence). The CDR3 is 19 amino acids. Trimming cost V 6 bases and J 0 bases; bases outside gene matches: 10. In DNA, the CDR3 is TGTGCCAGCAGGCCGACTAGCGGGAGGGTAATTAGCTCCTACAATGAGCAGTTCTTC. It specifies CASRPTSGRVISSYNEQFF.

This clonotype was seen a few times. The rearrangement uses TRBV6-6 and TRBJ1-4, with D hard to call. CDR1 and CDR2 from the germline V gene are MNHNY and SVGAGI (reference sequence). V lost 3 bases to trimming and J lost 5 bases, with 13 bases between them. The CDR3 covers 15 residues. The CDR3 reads CASSYLGRTNEKLFF. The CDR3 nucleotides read TGTGCCAGCAGTTATTTAGGGCGGACCAATGAAAAACTGTTTTTT.

CDR3 residues: CATSSDKALRQGHSNQPQHF. The CDR3, as DNA: TGTGCCACCAGCAGCGACAAAGCTTTACGACAGGGGCATAGCAATCAGCCCCAGCATTTT. The chain uses TRBV15 and TRBJ1-5; 8 nucleotides line up with TRBD1. This CDR3 is built from 20 residues. Germline V lookup: CDR1 LNHNV, CDR2 YYDKDF (reference sequence). Trimming at V came to 3 bases and at J to 0 bases, leaving 16 bases not matched to a gene.

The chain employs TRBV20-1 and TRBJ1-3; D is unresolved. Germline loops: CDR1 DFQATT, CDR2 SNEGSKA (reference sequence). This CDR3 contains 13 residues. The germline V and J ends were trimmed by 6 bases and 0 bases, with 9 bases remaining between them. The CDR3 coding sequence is TGCAGTGCCCGGGGTTTCTCTGGAAACACCATATATTTT. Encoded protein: CSARGFSGNTIYF.

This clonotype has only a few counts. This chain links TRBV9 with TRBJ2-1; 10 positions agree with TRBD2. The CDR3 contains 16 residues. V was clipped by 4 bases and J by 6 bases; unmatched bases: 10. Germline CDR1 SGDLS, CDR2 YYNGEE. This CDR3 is CASSLLGLAVPNEQFF. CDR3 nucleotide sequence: TGTGCCAGCAGCCTACTAGGACTAGCGGTCCCCAATGAGCAGTTCTTC. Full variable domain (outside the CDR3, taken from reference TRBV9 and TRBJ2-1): DSGVTQTPKHLITATGQRVTLRCSPRSGDLSVYWYQQSLDQGLQFLIQYYNGEERAKGNILERFSAQQFPDLHSELNLSSLELGDSALYFCASSLLGLAVPNEQFFGPGTRLTVL.

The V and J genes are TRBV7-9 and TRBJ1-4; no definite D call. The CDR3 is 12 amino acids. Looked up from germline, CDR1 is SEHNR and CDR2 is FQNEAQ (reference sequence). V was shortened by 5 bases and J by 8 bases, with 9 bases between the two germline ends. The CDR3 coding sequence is TGTGCCAGCAGCCCAACGGAGGAAAAACTGTTTTTT. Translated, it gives CASSPTEEKLFF. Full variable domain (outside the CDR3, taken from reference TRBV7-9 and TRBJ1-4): DTGVSQNPRHKITKRGQNVTFRCDPISEHNRLYWYRQTLGQGPEFLTYFQNEAQLEKSRLLSDRFSAERPKGSFSTLEIQRTEQGDSAMYLCASSPTEEKLFFGSGTQLSVL.

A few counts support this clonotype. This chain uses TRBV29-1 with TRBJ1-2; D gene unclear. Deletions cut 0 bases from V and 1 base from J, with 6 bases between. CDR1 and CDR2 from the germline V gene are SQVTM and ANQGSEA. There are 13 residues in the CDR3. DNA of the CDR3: TGCAGCGTTGAAGAGTACGATAACTATGGCTACACCTTC. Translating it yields CSVEEYDNYGYTF.